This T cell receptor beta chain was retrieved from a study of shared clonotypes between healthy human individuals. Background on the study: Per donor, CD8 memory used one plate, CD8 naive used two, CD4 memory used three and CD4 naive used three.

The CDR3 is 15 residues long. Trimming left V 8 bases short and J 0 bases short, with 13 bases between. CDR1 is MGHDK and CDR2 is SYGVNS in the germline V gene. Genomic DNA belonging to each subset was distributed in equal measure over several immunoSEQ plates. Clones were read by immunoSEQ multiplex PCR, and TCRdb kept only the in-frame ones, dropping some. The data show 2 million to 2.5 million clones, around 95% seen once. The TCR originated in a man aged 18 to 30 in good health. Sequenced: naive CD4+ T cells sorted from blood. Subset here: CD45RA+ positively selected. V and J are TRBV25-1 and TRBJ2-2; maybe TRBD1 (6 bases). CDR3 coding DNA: TGTGCCAGCGGGTTAGGGGGTCCGAACACCGGGGAGCTGTTTTTT. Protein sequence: CASGLGGPNTGELFF.